This TCR beta chain was found in a study of T-cell memory formation after mild COVID-19. This CDR3 has 15 residues. Trimming took 2 bases from V and 1 from J, leaving 13 bases between them. Germline V gene data show CDR1 as SGHDT and CDR2 as YYEEEE. Constant-segment-primed 5'RACE gave TCR alpha and TCR beta cDNA libraries with sample barcodes and UMIs. TCRdb analysed the 5' RACE reads with MiXCR anew, one entry per CDR3 protein. In the table there are 250,000 to 300,000 distinct CDR3 sequences, over 7% of which are singletons. This clonotype has a handful of counts. Input material: PBMCs or a T cell subset sorted from them (not recorded which). The sequence was obtained from a man between 18 and 35 years old who had mild COVID-19 (a few samples of this study predate the infection). Cell type and time point are not known. The chain uses TRBV5-6 and TRBJ2-7; D gene ambiguous. The CDR3 nucleotides are TGTGCCAGCAGCTTTTATATAACCGGGTCCTACGAGCAGTACTTC. Amino acid sequence: CASSFYITGSYEQYF.